Listed below are T cell receptor beta chains from one sample, sequenced in a study of breast tumors, draining lymph nodes, adjacent tissues. MiXCR was run by TCRdb on the multiplex PCR reads, yielding one entry per CDR3 protein. The profile shows about 150,000 distinct CDR3 sequences, 20% to 25% of them singletons. Sequenced input: axillary lymph node tissue. The receptor source for this set is a female donor with breast cancer. Some clones in this sample may be carry-over from other donors' samples. Both conserved end residues are part of each CDR3.

J gene,CDR3 length,V gene,CDR3 protein
TRBJ2-3,15,TRBV3-1,CASSRLAGGTDTQYF
TRBJ2-7,15,TRBV11-2,CASSYGQGVSEWRYF
TRBJ2-3,13,TRBV6-5,CASRGLAADTQYF
TRBJ2-1,13,TRBV27,CASSLSGREEQFF
TRBJ1-1,16,TRBV5-1,CASSWGDRAMNTEAFF
TRBJ2-2,14,TRBV4-2,CASRRQGETGELFF
TRBJ2-1,13,TRBV7-9,CASSFTGGDEQFF
TRBJ2-7,15,TRBV15,CATSRERGRHYEQYF
TRBJ2-7,16,TRBV7-9,CASSLTLAGGLDEQYF
TRBJ2-3,14,TRBV6-2/TRBV6-3,CASKTTGGTDTQYF
TRBJ1-6,18,TRBV14,CASSQATGGISYNSPLHF
TRBJ2-1,18,TRBV11-2,CASSHTGAGTLSSDEQFF
TRBJ2-1,17,TRBV12-3/TRBV12-4,CASTITSGRVSYNEQFF
TRBJ2-7,14,TRBV10-2,CASYGTSGNYEQYF